These 5 T cell receptor beta chains were all obtained from the same sample, sequenced in a study of blood T cell repertoires in COVID-19. Clones were sequenced by immunoSEQ multiplex PCR, and TCRdb holds only the in-frame ones, with some missing. The sample includes 120,000 or so clones, approximately 87% of them seen just once. The sample taken for sequencing was peripheral blood. The receptors derive from a man in his forties or fifties with acute or convalescent COVID-19.

Written as DNA, the CDR3 is TGTGCCAGCAGCCTCCCGCCCCCGGGACTAGCGGGACCTTACGAGCAGTACTTC. Its translation is CASSLPPPGLAGPYEQYF. The chain joins TRBV7-2 to TRBJ2-7; 13 nucleotides line up with TRBD2. CDR3 length equals 18 residues. V shed 5 bases and J 4 bases; nucleotides not matched to a gene: 14. Per the germline V gene, CDR1 is SGHTA and CDR2 is FQGNSA.

The chain is built from TRBV7-2 and TRBJ2-5, with 8 bases lining up with TRBD1. With 5 bases clipped from V and 1 base from J, the junction kept 6 bases outside the gene matches. Germline CDR1 is SGHTA and CDR2 is FQGNSA. This CDR3 is built from 15 residues. CDR3 protein: CASSPAGGTQETQYF. CDR3 nucleotides: TGTGCCAGCAGCCCCGCAGGGGGCACCCAAGAGACCCAGTACTTC.

V gene TRBV19 combines with J gene TRBJ1-5, with TRBD1 as a possible D gene (6 bases). Trimming took off 5 bases at V and 5 bases at J, with 19 bases between the two ends. Per the germline V gene, CDR1 is LNHDA and CDR2 is SQIVND (reference sequence). This CDR3 is 16 amino acids long. This CDR3 is CASSAISRGWDQPQHF. The CDR3 DNA reads TGTGCCAGTAGTGCCATCTCCAGGGGTTGGGATCAGCCCCAGCATTTT.

This rearrangement joins TRBV19 to TRBJ2-1, with 9 bases lining up with TRBD1. Germline CDR1 reads LNHDA; CDR2 reads SQIVND (reference sequence). The V segment lost 10 bases and the J segment 10 bases; nucleotides outside the gene matches: 17. There are 15 residues in the CDR3. CDR3 protein: CATHLPGTGSGEQFF. The CDR3 region has the DNA TGTGCCACCCACCTCCCAGGGACAGGGAGTGGAGAGCAGTTCTTC.

The rearrangement uses TRBV12-5 and TRBJ2-1; tentative D call: TRBD1 (6 bases). CDR3 length: 18 amino acids. Germline V gene data show CDR1 as LGHNT and CDR2 as FRNRAP. Trimming cost V 2 bases and J 0 bases, with 17 bases left between them. CDR3 sequence reads: CASGLTLGGASSYNEQFF. The CDR3 DNA is TGTGCTAGTGGTTTGACCCTAGGGGGAGCTAGCTCCTACAATGAGCAGTTCTTC.